The text below deals with one T cell receptor beta chain. What it recognizes is unknown. Trimming left V 6 bases short and J 0 bases short, with 11 bases between. The CDR3 has 14 amino acids. Germline V CDR1 and CDR2: MNHEY, SVGAGI. This sample was included in a study of OX40 agonist ivuxolimab in advanced cancers. Across the whole study: Clinicians treated patients with ivuxolimab, an agonistic anti-OX40 (CD134) antibody. Patients receiving dose escalation had hepatocellular carcinoma, melanoma, renal cell or head and neck cancer. In three patients, partial responses were observed, one with hepatocellular carcinoma and two with cutaneous melanoma. Overall study findings and caveats: At 0.1-3.0 mg/kg, partial responders had clonal expansion among the lowest observed.

This table comes from immunoSEQ multiplex PCR, and its TCRdb copy is limited to in-frame clones, with some not included. Of 40,000 to 60,000 clones in the sample, roughly four fifths were seen once. The chain combines TRBV6-5 with TRBJ1-1; possible D gene TRBD1, 5 bases. This specimen was CD4+ or CD8+ T cells sorted from blood, taken in a trial of the OX40 agonist ivuxolimab. This receptor was identified in an adult with an advanced solid tumor such as melanoma, head and neck, liver or kidney cancer. CDR3 DNA: TGTGCCAGCAGCCGTCAGGGCCTGAACACTGAAGCTTTCTTT. It yields the protein CASSRQGLNTEAFF.